The 18 T cell receptor beta chains presented below share a single source sample, sequenced in a study of T cell repertoires in cytomegalovirus infection. TCRdb used MiXCR to reprocess the reads, holding one entry per CDR3 protein. Seen here are about a million distinct CDR3 sequences, roughly 31% observed once, and the top ten hold around an eighth. These receptors' antigens are unknown. The sequencing here drew on cultured CD8+ T cells from PBMCs, taken from culture after CMV antigen stimulation. These receptors were obtained from a human donor in good health (CMV status not recorded). Some clones in this sample may be carry-over from other donors' samples.

A few counts support this clonotype. The gene calls are TRBV25-1 and TRBJ1-1, with 10 bases fitting TRBD1. The CDR3 length is 17 residues. Germline CDR1 and CDR2: MGHDK and SYGVNS. V was clipped by 0 bases and J by 2 bases; unmatched bases: 6. The CDR3 reads CASSEYKTGGQNTEAFF. For the CDR3, the DNA is TGTGCCAGCAGTGAATATAAGACAGGGGGCCAAAACACTGAAGCTTTCTTT.

A remark on this clonotype: A read error is possible here, since a much larger clone lies one base away. The chain carries TRBV7-2 and TRBJ2-5; 8 nucleotides line up with TRBD1. This CDR3 is built from 14 residues. The J segment lost 7 bases and the V segment lost 4 bases, leaving 8 bases of the junction unmatched. Per the germline V gene, CDR1 is SGHTA and CDR2 is FQGNSA. Here the CDR3 reads CASSSLTGGGTQYF. DNA for the CDR3: TGTGCCAGCAGCTCCCTCACAGGGGGAGGGACCCAGTACTTC.

The table lists this clonotype with a few counts. The V gene is TRBV4-1, the J gene TRBJ2-7; D possibly corresponds to TRBD2 (5 bases). Germline V CDR1 and CDR2: MGHRA, YSYEKL. The CDR3 contains 14 residues. V lost 1 base and J lost 2, with 9 bases in between. In DNA, the CDR3 is TGCGCCAGCAGCCAAGGAGAGGGCCCCTACGAGCAGTACGTC. This gives the protein CASSQGEGPYEQYV.

For this clonotype: Germline and junction disagree at one end, which may indicate a read error. The rearrangement uses TRBV3-1 and TRBJ2-2, with 7 bases aligning to TRBD2. The germline CDR1 and CDR2 sequences are LGHDT and YNNKEL (reference sequence). This CDR3 region has 17 residues. CDR3 coding DNA: TGTGCCAGCATCCAACACGCGTGGGACTACCCCACCGGGGAGCTGTTTTTT. Translated, it gives CASIQHAWDYPTGELFF.

This clonotype was counted only a few times. The J gene is TRBJ2-7, the V gene TRBV7-9, with D perhaps matching TRBD1 (5 bases). CDR3 length: 14 amino acids. CDR1 SEHNR and CDR2 FQNEAQ come from the germline V gene (reference sequence). V lost 1 base, J lost 7 bases, and 14 bases lay in between. The CDR3 spells CASSLEGRAQEQYF. In DNA form, the CDR3 reads TGTGCCAGCAGCTTAGAAGGCAGGGCTCAAGAGCAGTACTTC.

This clonotype was recorded at least ten times. The CDR3 here is CASSYGTGTDTQYF. The DNA of the CDR3 is TGTGCCAGCAGTTACGGGACAGGGACAGATACGCAGTATTTT. V is TRBV27 and J is TRBJ2-3, with 9 bases that match TRBD1. The junction had 2 bases not matched to a gene; V was cut back by 4 bases and J by 3 bases. The germline CDR1 and CDR2 sequences are MNHEY and SMNVEV (reference sequence). The CDR3 runs to 14 residues.

In this sample, this clonotype turned up many times. V is TRBV7-2 and J is TRBJ1-1, with D maybe TRBD1 (5 bases). This CDR3 comprises 16 residues. CDR1 and CDR2 from the germline V gene are SGHTA and FQGNSA. Between the trimmed V and J ends, which lost 4 bases and 5 bases, there was a span of 20 bases. CDR3 loop: CASSWDGGWGLTEAFF. As DNA, the CDR3 is TGTGCCAGCAGCTGGGACGGGGGGTGGGGTTTGACTGAAGCTTTCTTT.

The chain is built from TRBV15 and TRBJ2-2, with a possible D match to TRBD2 (6 bases). Trimming pared 5 bases from V and 7 bases from J, leaving 17 bases between. CDR3 length: 15 amino acids. Germline loops: CDR1 LNHNV, CDR2 YYDKDF (reference sequence). Here the CDR3 reads CATSETARGGGELFF. CDR3 sequence (DNA): TGTGCCACCAGCGAGACCGCGCGGGGAGGCGGGGAGCTGTTTTTT.

The rearrangement links TRBV10-3 to TRBJ2-6; 7 positions agree with TRBD1. Losses at the gene ends were 8 bases for V and 1 base for J; bases not matched to a gene: 14. This CDR3 contains 18 residues. Germline CDR1 ENHRY, CDR2 SYGVKD. CDR3 amino acids: CAILVDRDRRSGANVLTF. As DNA, the CDR3 is TGTGCCATCTTGGTTGACAGGGATAGAAGGTCTGGGGCCAACGTCCTGACTTTC.

This clonotype showed up just a few times. The chain recombines TRBV19 with TRBJ2-1; D is undetermined. The CDR3 is 12 residues long. Germline CDR1 LNHDA, CDR2 SQIVND (reference sequence). Trimming shortened V by 5 bases and J by 9 bases, and 11 bases separated the two germline ends. The CDR3 protein is CASSPTRVEQFF. The CDR3 coding sequence is TGTGCCAGTAGTCCTACCCGGGTTGAGCAGTTCTTC.

As concerns this clonotype: Relative to the germline gene, one junction end is altered; a read error may explain this. The chain's CDR3 is CASSEYLDRGYF. CDR3 bases: TGTGCCAGCAGTGAATATTTGGACAGAGGGTACTTT. V is TRBV2 and J is TRBJ1-5, with a possible D match to TRBD1 (6 bases). This CDR3 is built from 12 residues. Looked up from germline, CDR1 is SNHLY and CDR2 is FYNNEI.

The chain carries TRBV4-1 and TRBJ2-7, with a weak D call TRBD1 (6 bases). Trimming removed 2 bases at V and 4 bases at J, with 15 bases between. Germline CDR1 reads MGHRA; CDR2 reads YSYEKL. The CDR3 has 15 residues. The CDR3 spells CASSQSTGSKYEQYF. The CDR3 bases are TGCGCCAGCAGCCAATCAACAGGGTCCAAGTACGAGCAGTACTTC.

Note on this clonotype: One junction end disagrees with the germline gene, perhaps due to a read error. This chain uses TRBV5-1 with TRBJ1-1; D may be TRBD1 (5 bases). The CDR3 is made up of 14 amino acids. Germline lookup yields CDR1 SGHRS and CDR2 YFSETQ. The CDR3 DNA reads TGCGTCAGCAGCACGTTCGGGACGCCGGGGGAAGCTTTCTTT. The encoded protein is CVSSTFGTPGEAFF.

This clonotype was seen a few times. The J gene is TRBJ2-2, the V gene TRBV6-1; D might be TRBD1 (6 bases). Germline V lookup: CDR1 MNHNS, CDR2 SASEGT. The V end was cut by 7 bases, the J end by 1 base, with 13 bases between. This CDR3 is built from 15 residues. CDR3 loop: CASMYGTRNTGELFF. Written as DNA, the CDR3 is TGTGCCAGCATGTACGGGACACGGAACACCGGGGAGCTGTTTTTT.

This clonotype was observed a handful of times. V is TRBV12-3 or TRBV12-4 and J is TRBJ1-5, with 8 bases identical to TRBD1. The V gene end was trimmed by 3 bases and the J gene end by 3 bases; junction bases not matched to a gene: 4. The CDR3 is 15 residues long. The CDR3 bases are TGTGCCAGCAGTTTTACGGACAGGGTCAATCAGCCCCAGCATTTT. Protein sequence: CASSFTDRVNQPQHF.

This clonotype has just a few counts. The chain couples TRBV12-3 or TRBV12-4 to TRBJ2-2; D is unresolved. Trimming pared 3 bases from V and 2 bases from J, leaving 10 bases between. The CDR3 has 15 residues. The CDR3 nucleotides read TGTGCCAGCAGTTTCGTGACGGCTAACACCGGGGAGCTGTTTTTT. This sequence encodes CASSFVTANTGELFF.

The rearrangement joins TRBV5-4 to TRBJ2-3, with no clear D. CDR1 is SGHNT and CDR2 is YYREEE in the germline V gene (reference sequence). The CDR3 extends over 14 amino acids. Trimming stripped 1 base from V and 2 bases from J, with 8 bases between. The CDR3, as DNA: TGTGCCAGCAGCTTGAATACAAACACAGATACGCAGTATTTT. As protein: CASSLNTNTDTQYF.

In its sample, this clonotype was seen a few times. The chain carries TRBV5-6 and TRBJ2-6; D gene ambiguous. Germline V gene data show CDR1 as SGHDT and CDR2 as YYEEEE. V was clipped by 0 bases and J by 0 bases, with 7 bases between them. The CDR3 has 16 amino acids. The CDR3 bases are TGTGCCAGCAGCTTGGAGGAGAGCTCTGGGGCCAACGTCCTGACTTTC. Translated: CASSLEESSGANVLTF.